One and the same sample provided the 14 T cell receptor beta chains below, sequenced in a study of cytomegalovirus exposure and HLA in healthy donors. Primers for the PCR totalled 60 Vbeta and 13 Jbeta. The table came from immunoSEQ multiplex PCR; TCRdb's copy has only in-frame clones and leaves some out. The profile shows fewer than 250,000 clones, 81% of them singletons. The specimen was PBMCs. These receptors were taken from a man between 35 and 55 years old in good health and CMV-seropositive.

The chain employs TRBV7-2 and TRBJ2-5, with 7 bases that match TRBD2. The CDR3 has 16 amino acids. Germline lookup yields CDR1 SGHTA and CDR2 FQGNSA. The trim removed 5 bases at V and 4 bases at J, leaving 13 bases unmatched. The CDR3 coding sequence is TGTGCCAGCAGCCCTGGCCAACCGGGGGGTGGAGAGACCCAGTACTTC. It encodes CASSPGQPGGGETQYF.

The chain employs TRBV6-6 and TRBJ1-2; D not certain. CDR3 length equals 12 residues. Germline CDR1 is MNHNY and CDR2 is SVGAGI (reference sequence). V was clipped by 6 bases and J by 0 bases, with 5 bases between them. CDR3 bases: TGTGCCAGCAGCCCAACTAACTATGGCTACACCTTC. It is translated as CASSPTNYGYTF.

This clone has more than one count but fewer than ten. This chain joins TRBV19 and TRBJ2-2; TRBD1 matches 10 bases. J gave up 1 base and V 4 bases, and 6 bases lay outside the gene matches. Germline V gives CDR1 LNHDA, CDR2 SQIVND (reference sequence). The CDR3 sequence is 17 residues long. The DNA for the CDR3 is TGTGCCAGTAGTAAGATGCGGGACAGGGGGAACACCGGGGAGCTGTTTTTT. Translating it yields CASSKMRDRGNTGELFF. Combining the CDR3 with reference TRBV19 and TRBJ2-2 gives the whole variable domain DGGITQSPKYLFRKEGQNVTLSCEQNLNHDAMYWYRQDPGQGLRLIYYSQIVNDFQKGDIAEGYSVSREKKESFPLTVTSAQKNPTAFYLCASSKMRDRGNTGELFFGEGSRLTVL.

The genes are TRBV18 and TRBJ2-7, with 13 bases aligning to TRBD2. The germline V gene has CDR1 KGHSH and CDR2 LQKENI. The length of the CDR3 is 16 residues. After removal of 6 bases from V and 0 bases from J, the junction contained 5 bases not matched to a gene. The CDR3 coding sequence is TGTGCCAGCTCTGAACGGACTAGCGGGAGCTCCTACGAGCAGTACTTC. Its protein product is CASSERTSGSSYEQYF. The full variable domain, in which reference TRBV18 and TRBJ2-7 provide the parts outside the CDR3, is NAGVMQNPRHLVRRRGQEARLRCSPMKGHSHVYWYRQLPEEGLKFMVYLQKENIIDESGMPKERFSAEFPKEGPSILRIQQVVRGDSAAYFCASSERTSGSSYEQYFGPGTRLTVT.

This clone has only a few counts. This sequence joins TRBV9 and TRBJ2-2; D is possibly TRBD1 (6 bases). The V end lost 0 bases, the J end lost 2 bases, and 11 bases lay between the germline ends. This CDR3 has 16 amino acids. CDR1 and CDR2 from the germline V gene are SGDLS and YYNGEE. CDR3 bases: TGTGCCAGCAGCGTAGGGGGGCTCGGAAACACCGGGGAGCTGTTTTTT. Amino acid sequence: CASSVGGLGNTGELFF. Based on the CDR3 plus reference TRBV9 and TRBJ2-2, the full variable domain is DSGVTQTPKHLITATGQRVTLRCSPRSGDLSVYWYQQSLDQGLQFLIQYYNGEERAKGNILERFSAQQFPDLHSELNLSSLELGDSALYFCASSVGGLGNTGELFFGEGSRLTVL.

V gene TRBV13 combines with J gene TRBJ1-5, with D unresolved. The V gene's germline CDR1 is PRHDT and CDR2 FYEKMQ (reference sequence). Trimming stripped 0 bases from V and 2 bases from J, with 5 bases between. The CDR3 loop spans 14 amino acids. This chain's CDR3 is CASSLGQRNQPQHF. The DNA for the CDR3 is TGTGCCAGCAGCTTAGGACAGCGCAATCAGCCCCAGCATTTT. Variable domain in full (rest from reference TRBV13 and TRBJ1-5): AAGVIQSPRHLIKEKRETATLKCYPIPRHDTVYWYQQGPGQDPQFLISFYEKMQSDKGSIPDRFSAQQFSDYHSELNMSSLELGDSALYFCASSLGQRNQPQHFGDGTRLSIL.

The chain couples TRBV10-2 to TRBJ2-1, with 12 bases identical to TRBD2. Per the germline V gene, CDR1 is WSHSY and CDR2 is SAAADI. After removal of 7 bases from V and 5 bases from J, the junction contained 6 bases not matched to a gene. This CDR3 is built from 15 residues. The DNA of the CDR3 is TGCGCCAGCAAACTAGCGGGGGGCCACAACAATGAGCAGTTCTTC. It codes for CASKLAGGHNNEQFF.

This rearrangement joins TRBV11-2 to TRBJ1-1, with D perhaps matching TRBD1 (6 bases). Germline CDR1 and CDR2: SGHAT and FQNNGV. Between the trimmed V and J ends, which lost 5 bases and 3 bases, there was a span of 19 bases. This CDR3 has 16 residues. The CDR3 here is CASSRNGGGADTEAFF. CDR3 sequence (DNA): TGTGCCAGCAGCCGAAATGGGGGGGGCGCGGACACTGAAGCTTTCTTT.

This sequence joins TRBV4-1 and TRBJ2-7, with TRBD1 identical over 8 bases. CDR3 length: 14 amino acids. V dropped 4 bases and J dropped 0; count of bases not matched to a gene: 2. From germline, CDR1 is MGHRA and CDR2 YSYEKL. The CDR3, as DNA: TGCGCCAGCAGCCCGGACAGGGTCTCCTACGAGCAGTACTTC. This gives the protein CASSPDRVSYEQYF.

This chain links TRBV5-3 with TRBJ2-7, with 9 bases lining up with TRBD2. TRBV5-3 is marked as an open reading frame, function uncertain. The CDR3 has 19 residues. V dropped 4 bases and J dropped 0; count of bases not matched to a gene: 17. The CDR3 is CARSGGGGALAGSSYEQYF. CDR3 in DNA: TGTGCCAGAAGCGGGGGGGGAGGGGCACTAGCGGGTAGCTCCTACGAGCAGTACTTC.

The CDR3 is CASSGQARVDTQYF. For the CDR3, the DNA is TGTGCCAGCAGCGGACAGGCTAGGGTTGATACGCAGTATTTT. The chain carries TRBV27 and TRBJ2-3, with TRBD1 matching over 7 bases. Germline CDR1 and CDR2: MNHEY and SMNVEV (reference sequence). The CDR3 has 14 amino acids. V was clipped by 6 bases and J by 6 bases; unmatched bases: 9.

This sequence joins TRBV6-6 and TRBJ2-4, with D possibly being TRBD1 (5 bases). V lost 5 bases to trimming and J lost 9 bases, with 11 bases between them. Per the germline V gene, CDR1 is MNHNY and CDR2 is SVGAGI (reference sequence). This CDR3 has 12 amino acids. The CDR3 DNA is TGTGCCAGCAGTGACCCCCAGGGCATTCAGTACTTC. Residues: CASSDPQGIQYF.

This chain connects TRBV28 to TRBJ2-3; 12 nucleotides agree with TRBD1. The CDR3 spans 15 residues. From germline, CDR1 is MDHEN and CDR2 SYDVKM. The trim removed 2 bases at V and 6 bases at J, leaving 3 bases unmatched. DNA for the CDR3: TGTGCCAGCAGTTTAAAGGGACAGGGGGCCGATACGCAGTATTTT. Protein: CASSLKGQGADTQYF.

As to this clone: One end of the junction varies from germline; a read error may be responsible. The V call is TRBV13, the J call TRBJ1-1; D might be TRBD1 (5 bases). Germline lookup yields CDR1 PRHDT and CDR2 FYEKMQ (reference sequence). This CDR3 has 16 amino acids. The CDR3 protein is CASSVGVGRGIGKAFF. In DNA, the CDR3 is TGTGCCAGCAGCGTAGGGGTTGGGCGGGGGATTGGCAAAGCTTTCTTT. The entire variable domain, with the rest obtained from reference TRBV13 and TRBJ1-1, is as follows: AAGVIQSPRHLIKEKRETATLKCYPIPRHDTVYWYQQGPGQDPQFLISFYEKMQSDKGSIPDRFSAQQFSDYHSELNMSSLELGDSALYFCASSVGVGRGIGKAFFGQGTRLTVV.